Shown below are 7 T cell receptor beta chains from a single sample sequenced in a study of Graves' ophthalmopathy and Graves' hyperthyroidism. Amplification from RNA transcripts yielded the TCR beta CDR3 regions. An opening RT-PCR round employed HTBI primers and preceded a second-round multiplex PCR. TCRdb called the multiplex PCR reads again in MiXCR, with one record for every CDR3 protein. There are around 340,000 distinct CDR3 sequences in the sample; 17% occur only once, and roughly an eighth lies in the top ten. Material: peripheral blood. All receptors come from an adult man with Graves' ophthalmopathy.

This clonotype was observed at least ten times. V and J are TRBV5-1 and TRBJ1-1; maybe TRBD1 (5 bases). Germline assignment: CDR1 SGHRS and CDR2 YFSETQ. V lost 3 bases, J lost 0 bases, and 18 bases lay in between. The CDR3 is made up of 17 amino acids. DNA of the CDR3: TGCGCCAGCAGCTCGTACTTTTCGGGGCCAATGAACACTGAAGCTTTCTTT. Translating gives CASSSYFSGPMNTEAFF.

The rearrangement links TRBV11-2 to TRBJ1-1, with 7 positions matching TRBD1. CDR3 length: 15 residues. Per the germline V gene, CDR1 is SGHAT and CDR2 is FQNNGV. The trim removed 1 base at V and 5 bases at J, leaving 7 bases unmatched. CDR3 region: CASSLAGQVGTEAFF. For the CDR3, the DNA is TGTGCCAGCAGCTTAGCCGGACAGGTGGGGACTGAAGCTTTCTTT.

This clonotype was counted a single time. The V call is TRBV10-3, the J call TRBJ1-1, with TRBD1 matching 10 bases. CDR3 length: 15 amino acids. Germline V gene lookup returns CDR1 ENHRY and CDR2 SYGVKD. The J segment lost 5 bases and the V segment lost 7 bases, leaving 10 bases of the junction unmatched. CDR3 sequence (DNA): TGTGCCATCATGACACCGGGACAGGGGAGAACTGAAGCTTTCTTT. Translated: CAIMTPGQGRTEAFF.

At least ten counts were recorded for this clonotype. This chain links TRBV19 with TRBJ2-5, with 11 bases identical to TRBD2. CDR1 is LNHDA and CDR2 is SQIVND in the germline V gene (reference sequence). Germline trimming cut 4 bases from V and 2 bases from J; bases unmatched to any gene: 6. This CDR3 has 16 amino acids. CDR3 sequence: CASSKTSGTPQETQYF. As DNA, the CDR3 is TGTGCCAGTAGTAAGACTAGCGGGACGCCTCAAGAGACCCAGTACTTC.

This clonotype was recorded many times. This chain links TRBV10-3 with TRBJ1-3; D gene unclear. This CDR3 comprises 16 residues. V was clipped by 4 bases and J by 0 bases, with 13 bases between them. The germline V gene has CDR1 ENHRY and CDR2 SYGVKD. CDR3 coding DNA: TGTGCCATCAGTGCAGGCAGTCACTCCTCTGGAAACACCATATATTTT. Translated, it gives CAISAGSHSSGNTIYF.

This rearrangement joins TRBV18 to TRBJ1-6; 8 bases fit TRBD1. Germline-derived CDR1 and CDR2 are KGHSH and LQKENI. This CDR3 spans 16 amino acids. V was clipped by 3 bases and J by 10 bases; unmatched bases: 11. DNA of the CDR3: TGTGCCAGCTCACCCGGACAGGGTAATATACGATCACCCCTCCACTTT. Translation gives CASSPGQGNIRSPLHF.

The CDR3 spells CASKKGLAGAFHEQYF. Written as DNA, the CDR3 is TGTGCCAGCAAGAAGGGACTAGCGGGGGCCTTCCACGAGCAGTACTTC. The rearrangement uses TRBV6-2 or TRBV6-3 and TRBJ2-7; 14 bases map to TRBD2. CDR1 is MNHEY, CDR2 SVGEGT, per germline. This CDR3 spans 16 amino acids. The V and J ends lost 7 bases and 5 bases, in that order; junction bases with no gene match: 10.